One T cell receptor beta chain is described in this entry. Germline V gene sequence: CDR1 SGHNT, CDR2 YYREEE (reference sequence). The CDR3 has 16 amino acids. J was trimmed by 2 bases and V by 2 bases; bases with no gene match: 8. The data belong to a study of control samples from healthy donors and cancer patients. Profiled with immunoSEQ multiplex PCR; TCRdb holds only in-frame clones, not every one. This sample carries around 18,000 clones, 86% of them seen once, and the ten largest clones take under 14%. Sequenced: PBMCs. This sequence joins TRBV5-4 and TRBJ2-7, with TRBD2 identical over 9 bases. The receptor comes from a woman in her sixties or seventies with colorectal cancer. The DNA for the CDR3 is TGTGCCAGCAGCTTTGACTTGCGGGAGGGCCCCTACGAGCAGTACTTC. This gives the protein CASSFDLREGPYEQYF.